Shown below are 12 T cell receptor beta chains from a single sample sequenced in a study of OX40 agonist ivuxolimab in advanced cancers. Sequencing used immunoSEQ multiplex PCR; TCRdb keeps in-frame clones, though not all of them. The sample lists 30,000 or so clones; about 92% were seen once. Sequencing was performed on CD4+ or CD8+ T cells sorted from blood, taken in a trial of the OX40 agonist ivuxolimab. The source of these receptors is an adult with an advanced solid tumor such as melanoma, head and neck, liver or kidney cancer.

The chain couples TRBV11-2 to TRBJ1-2; D gene uncertain. V shed 2 bases and J shed 8 bases, with 6 bases lying between them. Germline lookup yields CDR1 SGHAT and CDR2 FQNNGV. The CDR3 has 11 amino acids. The CDR3 sequence: CASSLTAGYTF. In DNA form, the CDR3 reads TGTGCCAGCAGCTTAACGGCCGGCTACACCTTC.

The V call is TRBV6-5, the J call TRBJ1-1; a possible D gene is TRBD1 (5 bases). This CDR3 contains 13 residues. The V end was cut by 4 bases, the J end by 8 bases, with 14 bases between. Germline V gives CDR1 MNHEY, CDR2 SVGAGI. CDR3 bases: TGTGCCAGCAGTTTAATGACAGACCAGGAAGCTTTCTTT. Its protein product is CASSLMTDQEAFF.

This rearrangement joins TRBV15 to TRBJ1-1; weak D call: TRBD1 (5 bases). The CDR3 is 16 residues long. Germline assignment: CDR1 LNHNV and CDR2 YYDKDF (reference sequence). Trimming pared 1 base from V and 0 bases from J, leaving 12 bases between. The CDR3 is CATSRGKDTMNTEAFF. CDR3 in DNA: TGTGCCACCAGCAGAGGAAAGGACACTATGAACACTGAAGCTTTCTTT.

V gene TRBV29-1 combines with J gene TRBJ1-3, with D perhaps matching TRBD1 (5 bases). Germline V gene sequence: CDR1 SQVTM, CDR2 ANQGSEA. The CDR3 has 12 residues. The V end was cut by 8 bases, the J end by 4 bases, with 12 bases between. CDR3 bases: TGCAGCACCTGGGGGGACGGAAACACCATATATTTT. Translation: CSTWGDGNTIYF.

The J gene is TRBJ1-1, the V gene TRBV5-6; weak D call: TRBD1 (5 bases). This CDR3 contains 14 residues. V lost 2 bases, J lost 6 bases, and 14 bases lay in between. The germline V gene encodes CDR1 SGHDT and CDR2 YYEEEE. The CDR3 protein is CASSLYEGKAEAFF. CDR3 in DNA: TGTGCCAGCAGCTTATATGAGGGGAAAGCTGAAGCTTTCTTT. The full variable domain, in which reference TRBV5-6 and TRBJ1-1 provide the parts outside the CDR3, is DAGVTQSPTHLIKTRGQQVTLRCSPKSGHDTVSWYQQALGQGPQFIFQYYEEEERQRGNFPDRFSGHQFPNYSSELNVNALLLGDSALYLCASSLYEGKAEAFFGQGTRLTVV.

This chain connects TRBV2 to TRBJ1-1, with D possibly being TRBD1 (5 bases). With 1 base removed from V and 10 bases from J, the gap between germline ends came to 7 bases. The germline CDR1 and CDR2 sequences are SNHLY and FYNNEI. The length of the CDR3 is 11 residues. CDR3 loop: CASSEEGAAFF. The CDR3 DNA is TGTGCCAGCAGTGAAGAAGGGGCAGCTTTCTTT. Based on the CDR3 plus reference TRBV2 and TRBJ1-1, the full variable domain is EPEVTQTPSHQVTQMGQEVILRCVPISNHLYFYWYRQILGQKVEFLVSFYNNEISEKSEIFDDQFSVERPDGSNFTLKIRSTKLEDSAMYFCASSEEGAAFFGQGTRLTVV.

This chain connects TRBV11-3 to TRBJ2-2; 7 bases are a match to TRBD2. The germline V gene has CDR1 SGHNT and CDR2 YENEEA. Trimming removed 0 bases from V and 6 bases from J; junction bases left unmatched: 7. The CDR3 length is 16 residues. For the CDR3, the DNA is TGTGCCAGCAGCTTAGAGGGGAGCGGGGACGCCGGGGAGCTGTTTTTT. Amino acid sequence: CASSLEGSGDAGELFF.

The CDR3 coding sequence is TGTGCCAGCAGTCTAGTAGCAACTAATGAAAAACTGTTTTTT. Translation gives CASSLVATNEKLFF. The V gene is TRBV27, the J gene TRBJ1-4; no clear D. The V gene lost 5 bases and the J gene lost 0 bases, with 7 bases spanning the gap. CDR3 length: 14 residues. Germline CDR1 is MNHEY and CDR2 is SMNVEV (reference sequence). Full variable domain (rest looked up from reference TRBV27 and TRBJ1-4): EAQVTQNPRYLITVTGKKLTVTCSQNMNHEYMSWYRQDPGLGLRQIYYSMNVEVTDKGDVPEGYKVSRKEKRNFPLILESPSPNQTSLYFCASSLVATNEKLFFGSGTQLSVL.

In this sample, this clone turned up a few times. The chain combines TRBV10-3 with TRBJ2-7, with a tentative D call TRBD2 (6 bases). Between the trimmed V and J ends, which lost 2 bases and 5 bases, there was a span of 13 bases. The CDR3 has 14 residues. Germline CDR1 and CDR2: ENHRY and SYGVKD. This chain's CDR3 is CAISEVEGLDEQYF. In nucleotides, the CDR3 is TGTGCCATCAGTGAGGTGGAGGGTTTGGACGAGCAGTACTTC.

The CDR3 sequence: CASSPGGGADTQYF. The CDR3 nucleotides read TGTGCCAGCAGCCCAGGGGGGGGTGCAGATACGCAGTATTTT. The chain links TRBV9 to TRBJ2-3; TRBD1 or TRBD2 may be the D gene (7 bases each). The CDR3 consists of 14 residues. V was trimmed by 4 bases and J by 4 bases, leaving 13 bases between them. CDR1 and CDR2 (germline): SGDLS, YYNGEE.

The chain couples TRBV6-5 to TRBJ2-7; TRBD1 might be the D (5 bases). Germline CDR1 and CDR2: MNHEY and SVGAGI. V lost 8 bases, J lost 2 bases, and 16 bases lay in between. The CDR3 spans 14 residues. This CDR3 is CASHKQESPYEQYF. The CDR3 nucleotides read TGTGCCAGCCATAAACAGGAATCCCCCTACGAGCAGTACTTC.

The gene calls are TRBV6-5 and TRBJ2-7, with unresolved D. Per the germline V gene, CDR1 is MNHEY and CDR2 is SVGAGI. This CDR3 has 13 amino acids. Trimming pared 9 bases from V and 0 bases from J, leaving 12 bases between. CDR3 residues: CASGPTVSYEQYF. As DNA, the CDR3 is TGTGCCAGTGGGCCGACTGTCTCCTACGAGCAGTACTTC.